This TCR beta chain was identified during a study of shared clonotypes between healthy human individuals. Nashville, Tennessee was home to all donors, each a Caucasian adult. For each subset, genomic DNA was distributed in equal portions over several immunoSEQ plates. The protocol was immunoSEQ multiplex PCR, while the TCRdb copy is restricted to in-frame clones and leaves out a portion. This table holds some 2,000,000 clones, 90% to 95% found once. With 4 bases clipped from V and 2 bases from J, the junction kept 2 bases outside the gene matches. CDR3 length equals 14 residues. Germline CDR1 is LNHDA and CDR2 is SQIVND (reference sequence).

This rearrangement joins TRBV19 to TRBJ2-1; TRBD2 matches at 7 bases. The sequence derives from a man aged 18 to 29 in good health. Sequencing was carried out using naive CD4+ T cells sorted from blood. Subset noted: CD45RA+ positively selected. Here the CDR3 DNA reads TGTGCCAGTAGTAGCCTAGCGGCCTACAATGAGCAGTTCTTC. Its protein product is CASSSLAAYNEQFF.